This T cell receptor beta chain appears in the sequencing data of a study of Graves' ophthalmopathy and Graves' hyperthyroidism. The sequenced template was RNA, covering the TCR beta CDR3 region. HTBI primers were used in a first-round RT-PCR, which preceded a second-round multiplex PCR. MiXCR was run by TCRdb on the multiplex PCR reads, yielding one entry per CDR3 protein. This table holds about 390,000 distinct CDR3 sequences, approximately 15% found once. This receptor was obtained from a woman aged 18-35 years with stable Graves' hyperthyroidism. The sequencing sample was made of peripheral blood.

The CDR3, as DNA: TGTGCCAGCAGCGGAGGGGGACCCGGGGAGCTGTTTTTT. As protein: CASSGGGPGELFF. V usage is TRBV9 and J usage is TRBJ2-2, with a possible D match to TRBD1 (6 bases). CDR1 is SGDLS and CDR2 is YYNGEE in the germline V gene. Trimming removed 3 bases from V and 6 bases from J, with 9 bases in between. The CDR3 is 13 residues long.